Listed below are T cell receptor beta chains from one sample, sequenced in a study of cytomegalovirus exposure and HLA in healthy donors. Only in-frame clones appear in the TCRdb table, and some are missing; sequencing was by immunoSEQ multiplex PCR. The sample contains about 150,000 clones, 94% of which appear only once. Sequencing was carried out using PBMCs. These receptors all come from a man between 18 and 29 years old in good health and CMV-seropositive. CDR3s include the opening cysteine and the closing phenylalanine or tryptophan. A D gene is named only where the DNA matches it firmly. Expanded clones are given a class, and other clones once, few, many or no size at all.

TRBJ2-3	TRBV28	TRBD2	-	CASTTRAGGPGDTQYF	TGTGCCAGCACAACTCGGGCGGGAGGGCCCGGAGATACGCAGTATTTT
TRBJ2-7	TRBV7-9	-	-	CASTSGPGEQYF	TGTGCCAGCACCAGTGGGCCTGGCGAGCAGTACTTC
TRBJ2-1	TRBV28	TRBD2	-	CASSLAGEIEQFF	TGTGCCAGCAGTCTAGCGGGAGAAATAGAGCAGTTCTTC
TRBJ2-1	TRBV2	TRBD2	once	CASSAGGYNEQFF	TGTGCCAGCAGCGCGGGAGGCTACAATGAGCAGTTCTTC
TRBJ2-7	TRBV7-9	TRBD2	-	CASSPPRLAGEQYF	TGTGCCAGCAGCCCCCCTCGTCTAGCGGGCGAGCAGTACTTC
TRBJ1-1	TRBV5-1	-	-	CASSNNPNTEAFF	TGCGCCAGCAGCAACAATCCGAACACTGAAGCTTTCTTT
TRBJ1-1	TRBV29-1	-	-	CSVSEGNTEAFF	TGCAGCGTTAGCGAGGGGAACACTGAAGCTTTCTTT
TRBJ2-7	TRBV5-4	-	-	CASSPDGSSYEQYF	TGTGCCAGCAGCCCAGACGGGAGCTCCTACGAGCAGTACTTC
TRBJ2-7	TRBV5-1	TRBD2	-	CASSLGGLAGYEQYF	TGCGCCAGCAGCTTGGGGGGACTAGCGGGATACGAGCAGTACTTC
TRBJ1-4	TRBV5-4	TRBD1	-	CASSSQGSNEKLFF	TGTGCCAGCAGCTCACAGGGGTCTAATGAAAAACTGTTTTTT
TRBJ2-1	TRBV13	-	-	CASSFTGWTYNEQFF	TGTGCCAGCAGCTTTACGGGATGGACCTACAATGAGCAGTTCTTC
TRBJ2-5	TRBV6-1	TRBD1	-	CASRGTVQETQYF	TGTGCCAGCAGAGGGACAGTCCAAGAGACCCAGTACTTC
TRBJ1-4	TRBV25-1	-	once	CASSEGGTNEKLFF	TGTGCCAGCAGTGAGGGGGGGACTAATGAAAAACTGTTTTTT
TRBJ1-1	TRBV11-2	-	-	CASSLNSLPTEAFF	TGTGCCAGCAGCTTAAACAGCCTCCCCACTGAAGCTTTCTTT
TRBJ1-5	TRBV2	-	-	CASSEGQDQPQHF	TGTGCCAGCAGTGAAGGGCAGGATCAGCCCCAGCATTTT
TRBJ2-1	TRBV2	-	-	CASSPGESSYNEQFF	TGTGCCAGCAGCCCAGGGGAAAGCTCCTACAATGAGCAGTTCTTC
TRBJ1-4	TRBV2	-	-	CASTVGAYEKLFF	TGTGCCAGCACCGTTGGTGCGTATGAAAAACTGTTTTTT
TRBJ1-2	TRBV5-4	TRBD1	-	CASSSNTKMDRDYGYTF	TGTGCCAGCAGCTCGAACACTAAAATGGACAGGGACTATGGCTACACCTTC
TRBJ2-5	TRBV7-3	-	-	CASSLDGSQETQYF	TGTGCCAGCAGCTTAGATGGCAGCCAAGAGACCCAGTACTTC
TRBJ1-6	TRBV10-2	-	-	CASSEVNSPLHF	TGCGCCAGCAGTGAGGTAAATTCACCCCTCCACTTT
TRBJ2-1	TRBV5-1	-	-	CASSWAGTGDNEQFF	TGCGCCAGCAGCTGGGCCGGGACTGGGGACAATGAGCAGTTCTTC
TRBJ2-5	TRBV7-9	-	-	CASSDSPREGNRETQYF	TGTGCCAGCAGCGATAGCCCCCGCGAGGGAAACAGAGAGACCCAGTACTTC
TRBJ1-6	TRBV5-6	-	-	CASSFGERSGSPLHF	TGTGCCAGCAGCTTTGGGGAAAGGAGCGGTTCACCCCTCCACTTT
TRBJ2-1	TRBV6-1	-	-	CASSDGGYRGSYNEQFF	TGTGCCAGCAGTGATGGGGGGTATCGGGGCTCCTACAATGAGCAGTTCTTC
TRBJ2-7	TRBV28	TRBD1	-	CASTRTPGQLNWDEQYF	TGTGCCAGCACCAGAACCCCGGGACAGCTTAATTGGGACGAGCAGTACTTC